This entry features one T cell receptor beta chain sequence. The sample comes from a study of blood T cell repertoires in COVID-19. Study summary: Samples of COVID-19 (acute and convalescent) were obtained from the United States, Italy and Spain.

Only in-frame clones appear in the TCRdb table, and some are missing; sequencing was by immunoSEQ multiplex PCR. The table has fewer than 85,000 clones, approximately 78% seen once. This CDR3 region has 13 residues. The germline CDR1 and CDR2 sequences are SGHNT and YENEEA. V lost 5 bases and J lost 5, with 13 bases in between. The V call is TRBV11-3, the J call TRBJ2-7, with D perhaps matching TRBD2 (5 bases). The TCR comes from a human donor in a cohort sampled during active COVID-19. Specimen: peripheral blood. CDR3 in amino acids: CASSLGVKDEQYF. CDR3 nucleotide sequence: TGTGCCAGCAGCCTCGGGGTGAAGGACGAGCAGTACTTC.